These 24 T cell receptor beta chains were all obtained from the same sample, sequenced in a study of T cell responses to AZD1222 COVID-19 vaccine. The assay was immunoSEQ multiplex PCR, and TCRdb's table has in-frame clones only and misses some. The table records 150,000 to 200,000 clones, approximately 90% of them present only once. The sequencing here drew on peripheral blood, taken 28 days after the second AZD1222 dose. Receptors originate from an adult who received the AZD1222 COVID-19 vaccine.

The chain links TRBV9 to TRBJ1-1; no clear D. Trimming left V 4 bases short and J 0 bases short, with 10 bases between. The CDR3 has 14 residues. Germline CDR1 SGDLS, CDR2 YYNGEE. The CDR3 DNA follows: TGTGCCAGCAGCCCCCGGAGGGTGAACACTGAAGCTTTCTTT. It codes for CASSPRRVNTEAFF.

The V and J genes are TRBV27 and TRBJ2-1; 7 bases line up with TRBD1. Per germline, CDR1 MNHEY and CDR2 SMNVEV (reference sequence). The CDR3 contains 12 residues. The V and J ends lost 5 bases and 9 bases, in that order; junction bases with no gene match: 4. The DNA for the CDR3 is TGTGCCAGCAGTCCGGACAGGTTTGAGCAGTTCTTC. Its translation is CASSPDRFEQFF.

The chain couples TRBV3-1 (or the pseudogene TRBV3-2) to TRBJ2-1; no reliable D call. Germline CDR1 reads LGHDT; CDR2 reads YNNKEL (reference sequence). The CDR3 loop spans 11 amino acids. Between the trimmed V and J ends, which lost 8 bases and 8 bases, there was a span of 10 bases. The CDR3 spells CASCPGDEQFF. The CDR3 DNA reads TGTGCCAGCTGCCCTGGGGATGAGCAGTTCTTC.

The rearrangement joins TRBV25-1 to TRBJ1-1, with D possibly TRBD1 on 6 matching bases. The CDR3 runs to 15 residues. V gave up 3 bases and J gave up 1 base, with 12 bases separating them. The germline CDR1 and CDR2 sequences are MGHDK and SYGVNS. DNA for the CDR3: TGTGCCAGCAGTGACAGGGGTGCGGCGAACACTGAAGCTTTCTTT. Encoded protein: CASSDRGAANTEAFF.

The chain recombines TRBV6-5 with TRBJ1-2; 7 positions match TRBD1. Germline-derived CDR1 and CDR2 are MNHEY and SVGAGI. There are 14 residues in the CDR3. J was trimmed by 4 bases and V by 7 bases; bases with no gene match: 9. The DNA of the CDR3 is TGTGCCAGCAACCGACAGGGCCCCCTCTATGGCTACACCTTC. Amino acid sequence: CASNRQGPLYGYTF.

This rearrangement joins TRBV6-5 to TRBJ1-2; D not certain. Per germline, CDR1 MNHEY and CDR2 SVGAGI. Between the trimmed V and J ends, which lost 8 bases and 4 bases, there was a span of 11 bases. This CDR3 has 12 amino acids. In DNA form, the CDR3 reads TGTGCCAGCCCCGGAGGCAGCTATGGCTACACCTTC. Its protein product is CASPGGSYGYTF.

CDR3 region: CSVEDRVYTEAFF. In DNA form, the CDR3 reads TGCAGCGTTGAAGATCGAGTTTACACTGAAGCTTTCTTT. V and J are TRBV29-1 and TRBJ1-1; no clear D gene. The germline CDR1 and CDR2 sequences are SQVTM and ANQGSEA. This CDR3 is built from 13 residues. V lost 0 bases to trimming and J lost 3 bases, with 8 bases between them.

V gene TRBV7-9 combines with J gene TRBJ1-6, with 9 bases aligning to TRBD1. Germline CDR1 SEHNR, CDR2 FQNEAQ (reference sequence). The CDR3 has 15 amino acids. The V segment lost 5 bases and the J segment 10 bases; nucleotides outside the gene matches: 9. Here the CDR3 reads CASSPPGTGRSPLHF. The CDR3, as DNA: TGTGCCAGCAGCCCCCCTGGGACAGGGAGGTCACCCCTCCACTTT.

The V call is TRBV6-1, the J call TRBJ2-1; 10 bases are shared with TRBD1. CDR1 is MNHNS and CDR2 is SASEGT in the germline V gene. The CDR3 sequence is 15 residues long. The ends lost 3 bases at V and 6 bases at J; junction bases unmatched: 5. Here the CDR3 DNA reads TGTGCCAGCAGTGACCCCGGGACAGGGGTCAATGAGCAGTTCTTC. Its protein product is CASSDPGTGVNEQFF.

The gene calls are TRBV11-1 and TRBJ1-3; D gene ambiguous. V lost 5 bases, J lost 0 bases, and 11 bases lay in between. CDR3 length equals 15 residues. CDR1 SGHAT and CDR2 FQDESV come from the germline V gene (reference sequence). CDR3 nucleotides: TGTGCCAGCAGCCTTCGACGGAGCTCTGGAAACACCATATATTTT. This sequence encodes CASSLRRSSGNTIYF.

This chain joins TRBV4-1 and TRBJ2-3, with 11 bases aligning to TRBD2. The CDR3 length is 20 residues. From germline, CDR1 is MGHRA and CDR2 YSYEKL. V shed 4 bases and J 2 bases; nucleotides not matched to a gene: 17. CDR3 in DNA: TGCGCCAGCAGCCTCAGACCGCCGGGGACTAGCGGTTGGGCCACAGATACGCAGTATTTT. It codes for CASSLRPPGTSGWATDTQYF.

Notes on this clone: This same CDR3 is encoded by further DNA sequences in the sample. CDR3 coding DNA: TGTGCCAGCAGCTTATCCCCCACCTACGAGCAGTACTTC. Amino acid sequence: CASSLSPTYEQYF. The chain joins TRBV7-2 to TRBJ2-7; D ambiguous. Per germline, CDR1 SGHTA and CDR2 FQGNSA. Deletions cut 2 bases from V and 2 bases from J, with 7 bases between. There are 13 residues in the CDR3.

This clone has more than one count but fewer than ten. The V gene is TRBV5-1, the J gene TRBJ1-5, with D unresolved. The CDR3 loop spans 15 amino acids. Germline V gives CDR1 SGHRS, CDR2 YFSETQ. The germline V and J ends were trimmed by 1 base and 0 bases, with 8 bases remaining between them. The CDR3 here is CASSLNGHSNQPQHF. The CDR3 DNA reads TGCGCCAGCAGCTTGAACGGTCATAGCAATCAGCCCCAGCATTTT.

The genes are TRBV15 and TRBJ1-1, with D tentatively TRBD1 (5 bases). The CDR3 runs to 14 residues. V was clipped by 5 bases and J by 2 bases, with 12 bases between them. The germline V gene encodes CDR1 LNHNV and CDR2 YYDKDF (reference sequence). The CDR3 bases are TGTGCCACCAGCCGAAGAGGGGTTAACACTGAAGCTTTCTTT. This codes for CATSRRGVNTEAFF.

The V call is TRBV19, the J call TRBJ2-1, with TRBD2 matching 13 bases. This CDR3 contains 15 residues. Germline V lookup: CDR1 LNHDA, CDR2 SQIVND (reference sequence). Losses at the gene ends were 3 bases for V and 10 bases for J; bases not matched to a gene: 6. CDR3 nucleotides: TGTGCCAGTAGTATCCTGACTAGCGGGGGGCCCGAGCAGTTCTTC. Amino acids: CASSILTSGGPEQFF.

The chain employs TRBV6-5 and TRBJ1-4; tentatively, D is TRBD1 (6 bases). Germline V gene sequence: CDR1 MNHEY, CDR2 SVGAGI. Deletions cut 4 bases from V and 2 bases from J, with 14 bases between. This CDR3 has 16 amino acids. The CDR3, as DNA: TGTGCCAGCAGTTCGCACAGGGATGAGACTAATGAAAAACTGTTTTTT. Translated: CASSSHRDETNEKLFF.

The CDR3 is CASSLVGDHYNEQFF. The CDR3 bases are TGTGCCAGCAGCTTAGTTGGGGACCACTACAATGAGCAGTTCTTC. The chain couples TRBV7-9 to TRBJ2-1; D is possibly TRBD1 or TRBD2 (5 bases each). CDR3 length equals 15 residues. Germline V CDR1 and CDR2: SEHNR, FQNEAQ (reference sequence). Trimming removed 1 base from V and 3 bases from J, with 10 bases in between. Using reference TRBV7-9 and TRBJ2-1 for the parts outside the CDR3, the full variable domain is DTGVSQNPRHKITKRGQNVTFRCDPISEHNRLYWYRQTLGQGPEFLTYFQNEAQLEKSRLLSDRFSAERPKGSFSTLEIQRTEQGDSAMYLCASSLVGDHYNEQFFGPGTRLTVL.

The chain recombines TRBV9 with TRBJ1-3; D is undetermined. The CDR3 has 16 amino acids. Per germline, CDR1 SGDLS and CDR2 YYNGEE. V was trimmed by 3 bases and J by 0 bases, leaving 13 bases between them. The CDR3 here is CASSAREGYSGNTIYF. Here the CDR3 DNA reads TGTGCCAGCAGCGCGAGAGAAGGGTACTCTGGAAACACCATATATTTT. The full variable domain, rest sourced from reference TRBV9 and TRBJ1-3, is DSGVTQTPKHLITATGQRVTLRCSPRSGDLSVYWYQQSLDQGLQFLIQYYNGEERAKGNILERFSAQQFPDLHSELNLSSLELGDSALYFCASSAREGYSGNTIYFGEGSWLTVV.

Here the CDR3 reads CASSIDLRWELFF. The CDR3 region has the DNA TGTGCCAGTAGTATAGATCTAAGGTGGGAGCTGTTTTTT. The chain carries TRBV19 and TRBJ2-2; D is undetermined. Trimming took 0 bases from V and 9 from J, leaving 8 bases between them. CDR1 is LNHDA, CDR2 SQIVND, per germline (reference sequence). CDR3 length: 13 amino acids. Complete variable domain (other parts from reference TRBV19 and TRBJ2-2): DGGITQSPKYLFRKEGQNVTLSCEQNLNHDAMYWYRQDPGQGLRLIYYSQIVNDFQKGDIAEGYSVSREKKESFPLTVTSAQKNPTAFYLCASSIDLRWELFFGEGSRLTVL.

This chain uses TRBV19 with TRBJ1-1; unclear D gene. The CDR3 spans 13 residues. V shed 3 bases and J shed 3 bases, with 8 bases lying between them. From germline, CDR1 is LNHDA and CDR2 SQIVND (reference sequence). The CDR3 region is CASSIERDTEAFF. The CDR3 nucleotides are TGTGCCAGTAGTATCGAACGGGACACTGAAGCTTTCTTT.

The chain carries TRBV30 and TRBJ1-3; TRBD1 might be the D (5 bases). Germline lookup yields CDR1 GTSNPN and CDR2 SVGIG (reference sequence). This CDR3 spans 14 amino acids. Trimming pared 3 bases from V and 2 bases from J, leaving 11 bases between. CDR3 residues: CAWRASGTGNTIYF. The CDR3, as DNA: TGTGCCTGGAGGGCCTCAGGGACTGGAAACACCATATATTTT.

This chain joins TRBV29-1 and TRBJ1-1; 12 bases align to TRBD1. Germline V CDR1 and CDR2: SQVTM, ANQGSEA. This CDR3 has 16 residues. Trimming cost V 5 bases and J 3 bases; bases outside gene matches: 10. The CDR3 nucleotides are TGCAGCGTTACCGGGACAGGGGGCAATCAGGACACTGAAGCTTTCTTT. It is translated as CSVTGTGGNQDTEAFF. The full variable domain, in which reference TRBV29-1 and TRBJ1-1 provide the parts outside the CDR3, is SAVISQKPSRDICQRGTSLTIQCQVDSQVTMMFWYRQQPGQSLTLIATANQGSEATYESGFVIDKFPISRPNLTFSTLTVSNMSPEDSSIYLCSVTGTGGNQDTEAFFGQGTRLTVV.

The chain uses TRBV2 and TRBJ1-1; D gene uncertain. The CDR3 runs to 17 residues. V lost 8 bases to trimming and J lost 0 bases, with 22 bases between them. The V gene's germline CDR1 is SNHLY and CDR2 FYNNEI. CDR3 coding DNA: TGTGCCAGCGCCCCTGTGGGGTCGGGAGTTATGAACACTGAAGCTTTCTTT. Protein: CASAPVGSGVMNTEAFF.

This clone was counted a single time. The chain is built from TRBV18 and TRBJ1-1; D gene uncertain. Trimming cost V 2 bases and J 10 bases, with 14 bases left between them. The CDR3 has 13 amino acids. Germline CDR1 reads KGHSH; CDR2 reads LQKENI. CDR3 in DNA: TGTGCCAGCTCACCAGAACAGTCGGGTGCAGCTTTCTTT. Protein sequence: CASSPEQSGAAFF.